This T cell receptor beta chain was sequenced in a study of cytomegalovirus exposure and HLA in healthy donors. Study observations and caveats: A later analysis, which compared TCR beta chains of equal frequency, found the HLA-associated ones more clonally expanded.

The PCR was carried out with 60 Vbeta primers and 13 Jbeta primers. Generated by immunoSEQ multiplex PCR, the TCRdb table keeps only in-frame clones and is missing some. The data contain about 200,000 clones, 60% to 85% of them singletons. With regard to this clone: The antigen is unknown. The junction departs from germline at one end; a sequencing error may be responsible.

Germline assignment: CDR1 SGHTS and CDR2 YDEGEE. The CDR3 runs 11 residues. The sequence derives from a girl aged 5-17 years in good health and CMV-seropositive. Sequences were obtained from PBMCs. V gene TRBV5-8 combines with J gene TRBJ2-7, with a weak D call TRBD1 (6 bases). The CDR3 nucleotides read TGTGCCAGCAGCTCCCACGGACAGCTGAACTTC. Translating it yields CASSSHGQLNF.